The 25 T cell receptor beta chains below all came from one sample that was sequenced in a study of Graves' ophthalmopathy and Graves' hyperthyroidism. The sequenced template was RNA, covering the TCR beta CDR3 region. An opening RT-PCR round employed HTBI primers and preceded a second-round multiplex PCR. TCRdb recomputed calls from the multiplex PCR reads with MiXCR, one row per CDR3 protein. The sample has approximately 380,000 distinct CDR3 sequences, under 25% seen once. The material sequenced was peripheral blood. Receptors originate from a woman aged 18-29 years with stable Graves' hyperthyroidism.

CDR3 protein: CASSFQGAWETQYF. DNA of the CDR3: TGTGCCAGCAGTTTTCAGGGGGCTTGGGAGACCCAGTACTTC. The chain combines TRBV28 with TRBJ2-5; TRBD1 aligns across 8 bases. The CDR3 consists of 14 residues. J lost 5 bases, V lost 3 bases, and 5 bases had no gene match. Per germline, CDR1 MDHEN and CDR2 SYDVKM.

This clonotype was counted at least ten times. The chain joins TRBV7-8 to TRBJ1-2; the D gene is possibly TRBD1 (5 bases). V shed 4 bases and J shed 2 bases, with 8 bases lying between them. The CDR3 extends over 13 amino acids. The germline CDR1 and CDR2 sequences are SGHVS and FQNEAQ. CDR3 loop: CASSSTDNYGYTF. CDR3 bases: TGTGCCAGCAGCTCGACAGACAACTATGGCTACACCTTC.

The chain is built from TRBV11-1 and TRBJ2-4; TRBD1 matches at 8 bases. CDR3 length equals 14 residues. Germline loops: CDR1 SGHAT, CDR2 FQDESV (reference sequence). The V segment lost 5 bases and the J segment 7 bases; nucleotides outside the gene matches: 7. CDR3 region: CASSIAGGRNIQYF. CDR3 bases: TGTGCCAGCAGCATCGCAGGGGGCCGGAACATTCAGTACTTC.

This clonotype was found a few times. The chain carries TRBV30 and TRBJ1-2; a weak D match, TRBD1 (5 bases). CDR1 and CDR2 from the germline V gene are GTSNPN and SVGIG (reference sequence). V lost 4 bases and J 8 bases, leaving 11 bases between the germline ends. The CDR3 runs 11 residues. CDR3 loop: CAWKSGGGYTF. Here the CDR3 DNA reads TGTGCCTGGAAATCGGGGGGAGGCTACACCTTC.

This clonotype was detected ten times or more. The rearrangement uses TRBV19 and TRBJ2-7, with D perhaps matching TRBD1 (5 bases). The CDR3 contains 14 residues. V gave up 3 bases and J gave up 2 bases, with 11 bases separating them. Germline CDR1 is LNHDA and CDR2 is SQIVND (reference sequence). CDR3 sequence (DNA): TGTGCCAGTAGTATTGAAGGGGATCCCTACGAGCAGTACTTC. Protein: CASSIEGDPYEQYF. The whole variable domain, filled in from reference TRBV19 and TRBJ2-7, reads DGGITQSPKYLFRKEGQNVTLSCEQNLNHDAMYWYRQDPGQGLRLIYYSQIVNDFQKGDIAEGYSVSREKKESFPLTVTSAQKNPTAFYLCASSIEGDPYEQYFGPGTRLTVT.

This clonotype has a count of ten or more. CDR3 amino acids: CASMYRGRGTGELFF. In DNA, the CDR3 is TGCGCCAGCATGTATAGGGGGCGAGGGACCGGGGAGCTGTTTTTT. The chain joins TRBV10-1 to TRBJ2-2, with 7 bases fitting TRBD1. The CDR3 spans 15 residues. The junction had 10 bases not matched to a gene; V was cut back by 7 bases and J by 5 bases. The germline CDR1 and CDR2 sequences are WNHNN and SYGVQD (reference sequence).

In this sample, this clonotype turned up many times. This chain joins TRBV20-1 and TRBJ1-1, with unresolved D. Germline lookup yields CDR1 DFQATT and CDR2 SNEGSKA (reference sequence). Trimming removed 5 bases from V and 5 bases from J, with 9 bases in between. The CDR3 has 11 amino acids. The CDR3 nucleotides are TGCAGTGCTGACACCACTACTGAAGCTTTCTTT. Amino acids: CSADTTTEAFF.

This clonotype came up many times. This chain joins TRBV12-3 or TRBV12-4 and TRBJ1-2, with D possibly being TRBD1 (6 bases). This CDR3 is 14 amino acids long. Deletions cut 1 base from V and 14 bases from J, with 20 bases between. Here the CDR3 reads CASSLVGGRRDKTF. The CDR3, as DNA: TGTGCCAGCAGTTTAGTAGGGGGTCGAAGGGACAAGACCTTC.

This rearrangement joins TRBV2 to TRBJ2-5, with TRBD1 matching over 11 bases. Trimming removed 4 bases from V and 5 bases from J; junction bases left unmatched: 3. The CDR3 is 14 amino acids. CDR1 SNHLY and CDR2 FYNNEI come from the germline V gene. CDR3 sequence reads: CASSGDRGMETQYF. Written as DNA, the CDR3 is TGTGCCAGCAGTGGGGACAGGGGGATGGAGACCCAGTACTTC.

This clonotype was seen a few times. V and J are TRBV9 and TRBJ2-3; no reliable D call. The V and J ends lost 1 base and 5 bases respectively, with 8 bases between them. This CDR3 comprises 13 residues. Germline values: CDR1 SGDLS, CDR2 YYNGEE. The CDR3 DNA reads TGTGCCAGCAGCGTACCCCCACGAGATACGCAGTATTTT. Translated, it gives CASSVPPRDTQYF.

This clonotype was recorded many times. This rearrangement joins TRBV5-6 to TRBJ2-7, with 9 nucleotides matching TRBD2. V lost 4 bases and J lost 2; bases outside the gene matches: 10. This CDR3 has 16 amino acids. Germline CDR1 is SGHDT and CDR2 is YYEEEE. The CDR3 DNA reads TGTGCCAGCAGCATTTTGCGACTAGCGGCAACCTACGAGCAGTACTTC. Its protein product is CASSILRLAATYEQYF. Variable domain in full (rest from reference TRBV5-6 and TRBJ2-7): DAGVTQSPTHLIKTRGQQVTLRCSPKSGHDTVSWYQQALGQGPQFIFQYYEEEERQRGNFPDRFSGHQFPNYSSELNVNALLLGDSALYLCASSILRLAATYEQYFGPGTRLTVT.

The sample holds many counts of this clonotype. The rearrangement uses TRBV12-3 or TRBV12-4 and TRBJ1-2; a weak D match, TRBD1 (6 bases). V lost 3 bases to trimming and J lost 7 bases, with 12 bases between them. The CDR3 sequence is 13 residues long. CDR3 in amino acids: CASSLIQGSGYTF. In nucleotides, the CDR3 is TGTGCCAGCAGTTTGATACAGGGATCTGGCTACACCTTC.

There are many counts of this clonotype. CDR3 amino acids: CASSDPYGAGSSGNTIYF. The CDR3 DNA is TGTGCCAGCAGCGATCCCTACGGGGCAGGGTCATCTGGAAACACCATATATTTT. The chain combines TRBV9 with TRBJ1-3; D might be TRBD1 (5 bases). V was trimmed by 3 bases and J by 1 base, leaving 20 bases between them. The CDR3 consists of 18 residues. Germline CDR1 is SGDLS and CDR2 is YYNGEE.

This clonotype was picked up many times. The CDR3: CSASKQPYEQYF. In DNA form, the CDR3 reads TGCAGTGCTAGCAAGCAGCCCTACGAGCAGTACTTC. This chain connects TRBV20-1 to TRBJ2-7; no clear D gene. There are 12 residues in the CDR3. Trimming shortened V by 3 bases and J by 2 bases, and 8 bases separated the two germline ends. In germline, CDR1 is DFQATT, CDR2 SNEGSKA (reference sequence).

In its sample, this clonotype was seen many times. V usage is TRBV6-1 and J usage is TRBJ2-7; 7 positions match TRBD1. CDR1 and CDR2 from the germline V gene are MNHNS and SASEGT. The CDR3 runs 13 residues. With V trimmed by 6 bases and J by 3 bases, 5 bases remained unmatched. CDR3 DNA: TGTGCCAGCAGCCCACAGGGGCGCTACGAGCAGTACTTC. Encoded protein: CASSPQGRYEQYF.

Ten or more counts support this clonotype. V usage is TRBV27 and J usage is TRBJ2-4; 9 nucleotides agree with TRBD2. The CDR3 is 13 residues long. After removal of 8 bases from V and 6 bases from J, the junction contained 5 bases not matched to a gene. CDR1 and CDR2 (germline): MNHEY, SMNVEV (reference sequence). DNA for the CDR3: TGTGCCAGCGGGGGACTAGCAGCAAACATTCAGTACTTC. It encodes CASGGLAANIQYF.

V usage is TRBV5-1 and J usage is TRBJ1-2; D perhaps matches TRBD1 (5 bases). The CDR3 spans 12 residues. V was trimmed by 4 bases and J by 6 bases, leaving 10 bases between them. The germline V gene has CDR1 SGHRS and CDR2 YFSETQ. CDR3 sequence: CASSRDRNGYTF. DNA of the CDR3: TGCGCCAGCAGCCGCGACAGAAATGGCTACACCTTC.

This clonotype was recorded many times. V is TRBV20-1 and J is TRBJ1-3, with D hard to call. The germline V gene encodes CDR1 DFQATT and CDR2 SNEGSKA (reference sequence). V lost 1 base to trimming and J lost 0 bases, with 4 bases between them. The CDR3 length is 13 residues. This CDR3 reads CSARGYSGNTIYF. DNA for the CDR3: TGCAGTGCTAGAGGTTACTCTGGAAACACCATATATTTT.

This clonotype showed up many times. CDR3 bases: TGTGCCAGCAGTTTTACACCGGGGACAGCGTATAGCAATCAGCCCCAGCATTTT. This sequence encodes CASSFTPGTAYSNQPQHF. This chain connects TRBV12-3 or TRBV12-4 to TRBJ1-5; 7 bases line up with TRBD1. The CDR3 has 18 amino acids. J was trimmed by 0 bases and V by 3 bases; bases with no gene match: 11.

The rearrangement links TRBV6-1 to TRBJ1-1, with D tentatively TRBD1 (5 bases). V was pared by 7 bases and J by 0 bases, with 12 bases between. The CDR3 length is 14 residues. In germline, CDR1 is MNHNS, CDR2 SASEGT. CDR3 DNA sequence: TGTGCCAGCATTCTAGACAGCCTGAACACTGAAGCTTTCTTT. It codes for CASILDSLNTEAFF.

J is TRBJ2-7 and V is TRBV15, with D possibly matching TRBD2 (6 bases). Looked up from germline, CDR1 is LNHNV and CDR2 is YYDKDF (reference sequence). The CDR3 length is 15 residues. Trimming stripped 1 base from V and 5 bases from J, with 15 bases between. The CDR3 is CATSRVRRGSHEQYF. The CDR3 region has the DNA TGTGCCACCAGCAGAGTTCGGCGGGGATCCCACGAGCAGTACTTC.

This clonotype occurred many times. V usage is TRBV4-3 and J usage is TRBJ1-5; D possibly corresponds to TRBD1 (5 bases). CDR1 LGHNA and CDR2 YSLEER come from the germline V gene. The CDR3 is 16 amino acids. V dropped 0 bases and J dropped 7 bases, with 16 bases sitting between them. DNA of the CDR3: TGCGCCAGCAGCCAAGATGGGGTACCAGGGACCCAGCCCCAGCATTTT. Amino acid sequence: CASSQDGVPGTQPQHF.

At least ten counts were recorded for this clonotype. Its ends do not fully match the called genes, so a read error is possible. This chain joins TRBV27 and TRBJ1-1; the D gene is possibly TRBD1 (5 bases). This CDR3 has 15 amino acids. CDR1 is MNHEY, CDR2 SMNVEV, per germline (reference sequence). The CDR3 coding sequence is TGTGCCAGCAGTCGCTGGGACGCCAGAGGGACTGAGGCTTTCTTT. It encodes CASSRWDARGTEAFF.

This clonotype showed up many times. The chain links TRBV30 to TRBJ2-4; D possibly matches TRBD1 or TRBD2 (5 bases each). V was trimmed by 0 bases and J by 8 bases, leaving 8 bases between them. CDR3 length equals 12 residues. The germline V gene encodes CDR1 GTSNPN and CDR2 SVGIG (reference sequence). The CDR3 nucleotides read TGTGCCTGGAGTGTACAGGAGGACATTCAGTACTTC. Translation: CAWSVQEDIQYF.

This chain joins TRBV5-1 and TRBJ2-7, with a tentative D call TRBD1 (7 bases). There are 15 residues in the CDR3. Germline lookup yields CDR1 SGHRS and CDR2 YFSETQ. The V end was cut by 4 bases, the J end by 4 bases, with 18 bases between. CDR3 in amino acids: CASSPRGEWLYEQYF. The CDR3 bases are TGCGCCAGCAGCCCCAGGGGGGAGTGGCTGTACGAGCAGTACTTC.